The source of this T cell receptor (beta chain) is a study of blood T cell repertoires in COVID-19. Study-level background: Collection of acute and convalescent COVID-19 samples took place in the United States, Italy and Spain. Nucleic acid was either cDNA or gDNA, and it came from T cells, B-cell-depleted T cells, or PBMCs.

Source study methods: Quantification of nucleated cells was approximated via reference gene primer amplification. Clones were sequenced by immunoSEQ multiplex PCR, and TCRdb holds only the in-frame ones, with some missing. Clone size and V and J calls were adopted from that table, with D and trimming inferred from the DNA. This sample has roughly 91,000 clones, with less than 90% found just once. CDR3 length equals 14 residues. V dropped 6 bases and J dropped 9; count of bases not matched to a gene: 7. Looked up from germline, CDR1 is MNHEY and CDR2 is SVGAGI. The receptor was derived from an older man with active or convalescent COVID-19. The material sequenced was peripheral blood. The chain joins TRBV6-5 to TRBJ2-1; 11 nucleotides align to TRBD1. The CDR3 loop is CASRPDRGHGEQFF. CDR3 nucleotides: TGTGCCAGCAGGCCGGACAGGGGGCACGGTGAGCAGTTCTTC.